This T cell receptor (beta chain) is from a study of blood T cell repertoires in COVID-19. Study at large: Samples came from the United States, Italy and Spain, spanning acute and convalescent COVID-19. Sources were T cells, B-cell-depleted T cells, or PBMCs; the material itself was cDNA or gDNA.

The CDR3 has 15 residues. V dropped 4 bases and J dropped 5; count of bases not matched to a gene: 6. From germline, CDR1 is LGHDT and CDR2 YNNKEL (reference sequence). Authors' methods: Reference gene primer amplification gave estimated nucleated cell counts. TCRdb keeps only in-frame clones here, not all; method: immunoSEQ multiplex PCR. V and J calls and clone size follow that table, whereas D and trimming were derived from the DNA. This table holds around 240,000 clones, roughly 84% found once. The sample was peripheral blood. The chain links TRBV3-1 (or the pseudogene TRBV3-2) to TRBJ1-4, with 8 bases lining up with TRBD1. The TCR originated in a woman aged 40-49 years who had recovered from COVID-19. The CDR3 here is CASSRQGAGNEKLFF. Here the CDR3 DNA reads TGTGCCAGCAGCCGGCAGGGGGCAGGAAATGAAAAACTGTTTTTT.